Reported below is one TCR beta chain. The antigen is not known. Both TCR beta VDJ combination and CDR3 sequence profiling were carried out. Genomic DNA was the template for this profiling. TCRdb analysed the reads with MiXCR anew, one entry per CDR3 protein. The table has about 270,000 distinct CDR3 sequences, approximately 55% seen once; the top ten hold around 7.6%. The sample comes from a study of CD8+CD57+ T cells in acquired aplastic anemia. Study-level background: Isolated CD4+ and CD8+ cells, once sorted, yielded DNA averaging roughly 3.4 ug.

The study's findings and limits: Between the patient and control groups, CD8+ Simpson's diversity did not differ significantly. About 27 CD8+ CDR3 sequences were shared between patients and controls.

Germline trimming cut 0 bases from V and 4 bases from J; bases unmatched to any gene: 7. This CDR3 has 15 residues. Germline CDR1 is SQVTM and CDR2 is ANQGSEA. The chain employs TRBV29-1 and TRBJ2-7; 9 bases agree with TRBD2. This clonotype originated in a human donor with severe aplastic anemia or a healthy control (not recorded which). Specimen: sorted CD4+, CD8+, or CD8+CD57+ T cells (not recorded which) from PBMCs. The CDR3 nucleotides read TGCAGCGTTGAAGATGGGCTAGCGGGATGGTACGAGCAGTACTTC. Protein: CSVEDGLAGWYEQYF.